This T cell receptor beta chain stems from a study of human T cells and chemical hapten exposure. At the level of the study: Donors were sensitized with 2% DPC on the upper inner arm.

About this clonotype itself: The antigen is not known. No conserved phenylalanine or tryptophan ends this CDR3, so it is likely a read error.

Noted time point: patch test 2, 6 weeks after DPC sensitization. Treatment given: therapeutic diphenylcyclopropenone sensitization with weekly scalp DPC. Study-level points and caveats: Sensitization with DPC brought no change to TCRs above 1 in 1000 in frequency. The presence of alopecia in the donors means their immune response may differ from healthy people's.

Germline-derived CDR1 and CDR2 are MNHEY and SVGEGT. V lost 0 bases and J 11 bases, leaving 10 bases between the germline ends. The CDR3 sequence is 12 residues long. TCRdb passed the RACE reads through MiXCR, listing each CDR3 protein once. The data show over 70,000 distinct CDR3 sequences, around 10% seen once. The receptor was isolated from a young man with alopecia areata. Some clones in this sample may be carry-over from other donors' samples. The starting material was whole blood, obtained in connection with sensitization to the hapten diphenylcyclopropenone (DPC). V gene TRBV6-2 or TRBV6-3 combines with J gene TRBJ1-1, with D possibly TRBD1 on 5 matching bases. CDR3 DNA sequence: TGTGCCAGCAGTTACTCGAACAGGCGGGCTTTCTTA. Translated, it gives CASSYSNRRAFL.